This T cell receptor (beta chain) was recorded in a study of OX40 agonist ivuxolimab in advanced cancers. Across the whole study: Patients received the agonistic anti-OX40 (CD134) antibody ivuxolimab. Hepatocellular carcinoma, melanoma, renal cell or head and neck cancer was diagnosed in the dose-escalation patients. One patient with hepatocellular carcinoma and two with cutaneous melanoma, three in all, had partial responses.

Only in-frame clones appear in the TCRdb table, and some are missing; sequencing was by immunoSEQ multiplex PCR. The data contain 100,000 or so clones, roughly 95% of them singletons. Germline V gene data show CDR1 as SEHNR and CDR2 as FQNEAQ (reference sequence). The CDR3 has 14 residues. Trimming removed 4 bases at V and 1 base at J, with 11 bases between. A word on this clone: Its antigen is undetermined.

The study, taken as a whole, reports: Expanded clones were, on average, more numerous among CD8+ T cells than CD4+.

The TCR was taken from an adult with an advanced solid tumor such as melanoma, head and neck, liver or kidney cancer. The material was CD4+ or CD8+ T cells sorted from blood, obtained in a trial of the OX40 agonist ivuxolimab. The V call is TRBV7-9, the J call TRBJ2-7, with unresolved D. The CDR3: CASSSRAKSYEQYF. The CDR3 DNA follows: TGTGCCAGCAGCTCTCGCGCAAAATCCTACGAGCAGTACTTC.